A single sample is the source of the 8 T cell receptor beta chains below, sequenced in a study of shared clonotypes between healthy human individuals. It was CD45RO-negative cells, positively selected for CCR7, that made up naive CD8 cells, with terminally differentiated effector memory CD45RA+ cells excluded. Profiling relied on immunoSEQ multiplex PCR, and the TCRdb table lists in-frame clones only, not all of them. The table has around 2.1 million clones, about 92% seen once. The sample taken for sequencing was naive CD8+ T cells from PBMCs. These receptors were taken from a man aged 18 to 30 in good health. Some clones in this sample may be carry-over from other donors' samples.

This clone was observed a single time. CDR3 loop: CASSLGRGPPGTEAFF. The CDR3 nucleotides read TGCGCCAGCAGTCTGGGCCGGGGTCCCCCCGGGACTGAAGCTTTCTTT. J is TRBJ1-1 and V is TRBV5-1, with D unresolved. V was clipped by 5 bases and J by 5 bases, with 22 bases between them. CDR1 is SGHRS and CDR2 is YFSETQ in the germline V gene. The CDR3 is 16 residues long.

This chain uses TRBV5-4 with TRBJ2-5; possibly TRBD2 for D (5 bases). The CDR3 is 13 amino acids. Trimming took off 5 bases at V and 3 bases at J, with 11 bases between the two ends. Germline lookup yields CDR1 SGHNT and CDR2 YYREEE (reference sequence). The CDR3 region is CASRPGKEETQYF. The CDR3, as DNA: TGTGCCAGCAGACCCGGGAAAGAAGAGACCCAGTACTTC.

This chain connects TRBV6-6 to TRBJ1-5, with 9 bases that match TRBD1. The CDR3 contains 15 residues. V was pared by 5 bases and J by 0 bases, with 2 bases of the junction left unmatched. CDR1 and CDR2 from the germline V gene are MNHNY and SVGAGI (reference sequence). CDR3 coding DNA: TGTGCCAGCAGTGGACAGGGGCATAGCAATCAGCCCCAGCATTTT. It encodes CASSGQGHSNQPQHF.

Concerning this clone itself: Other DNA sequences of this sample code for an identical CDR3. The V call is TRBV7-9, the J call TRBJ1-5; D unresolved. With 6 bases removed from V and 0 bases from J, the gap between germline ends came to 3 bases. The CDR3 is made up of 12 amino acids. Germline V gives CDR1 SEHNR, CDR2 FQNEAQ (reference sequence). DNA for the CDR3: TGTGCCAGCAGTAATAGCAATCAGCCCCAGCATTTT. It encodes CASSNSNQPQHF.

The gene calls are TRBV7-9 and TRBJ2-1; D may be TRBD1 (6 bases). This CDR3 has 14 residues. The ends were cut back, 3 bases at V and 7 bases at J, with 13 bases in the middle. Germline V gives CDR1 SEHNR, CDR2 FQNEAQ (reference sequence). The CDR3, as DNA: TGTGCCAGCAGCTTCATTAACAGGGTGAATGAGCAGTTCTTC. Amino acids: CASSFINRVNEQFF. The whole variable domain, remainder taken from reference TRBV7-9 and TRBJ2-1, is DTGVSQNPRHKITKRGQNVTFRCDPISEHNRLYWYRQTLGQGPEFLTYFQNEAQLEKSRLLSDRFSAERPKGSFSTLEIQRTEQGDSAMYLCASSFINRVNEQFFGPGTRLTVL.

This chain joins TRBV4-1 and TRBJ2-5; maybe TRBD2 (5 bases). Matching the DNA end better, TRBJ2-7 makes the J call doubtful. Per the germline V gene, CDR1 is MGHRA and CDR2 is YSYEKL. CDR3 size: 16 residues. The CDR3: CASSQGLDTSSYEQYF. For the CDR3, the DNA is TGCGCCAGCAGCCAAGGTCTTGACACTAGCTCCTACGAGCAGTACTTC.

The chain employs TRBV28 and TRBJ2-7; 7 bases align to TRBD2. This CDR3 contains 14 residues. The V gene's germline CDR1 is MDHEN and CDR2 SYDVKM. Trimming took 4 bases from V and 2 from J; bases not matched to a gene: 5. The CDR3, as DNA: TGTGCCAGCAGTTCGATGGGGGGGACCTACGAGCAGTACTTC. Encoded protein: CASSSMGGTYEQYF.

The V and J genes are TRBV5-1 and TRBJ2-7, with D unclear. The CDR3 runs to 15 residues. The germline V gene encodes CDR1 SGHRS and CDR2 YFSETQ. The V and J ends lost 6 bases and 6 bases respectively, with 22 bases between them. The CDR3 nucleotides read TGCGCCAGCAATTCCCGGCCAGGAAGTCCGTTCGAGCAGTACTTC. Translation gives CASNSRPGSPFEQYF.